This T cell receptor (beta chain) was sequenced during a study of T cell responses to AZD1222 COVID-19 vaccine (dated by TCRdb to about 2021). For context, the study as a whole: TCR sequencing was performed for some 250 trial participants, of whom 207 were given two doses of AZD1222 and approximately 26 were given two doses of MenACWY control vaccine. Trial participants were enrolled by age into 18-55, 56-69 and 70-plus year subgroups, with roughly 160, 29 and 62 TCR-sequenced participants respectively. Broad study findings and their caveats: Vaccine-associated CD4 TCRs spanned the whole spike protein, with dominant responses in regions 160-218 and 743-854. No day 14 peak-response samples were available, so repertoires were characterized only after the peak T cell response. Reportedly, close to half of the unique spike-specific TCRs recognized epitopes lying outside the regions that are mutated in the B.1.351 and B.1.1.7 variants. The 56-69-year group was small, and its depth increase did not reach significance, likely because of low power. Most participants were white British and females outnumbered males, and the authors suggested that clonal diversity may have been underestimated. Spike-specific TCR breadth and depth rose significantly after two AZD1222 doses compared with day 0 and with MenACWY recipients. Conclusions about previously exposed vaccinees are limited, since just a handful of AZD1222 recipients were seropositive for SARS-CoV-2 at baseline.

The CDR3 regions of human TCRbeta chains were subjected to immunosequencing. The source study handled its data this way. Repertoire TCRs were matched against a reference library of SARS-CoV-2-specific TCRs generated with the MIRA antigen-specificity platform. Breadth was defined as the fraction of unique TCRs that were SARS-CoV-2-associated. Depth was defined as the fraction of total T cells that were SARS-CoV-2-associated. Using the MIRA data, every spike-specific TCR was mapped to the spike region that the TCR reacted to and assigned to either a CD4 or a CD8 class. Log10-transformed breadth and depth values were compared by one-way ANOVA with Sidak's multiple comparisons tests. Held by TCRdb, this immuneACCESS table contains in-frame sequences only and omits some clones. Under half of the omission traces to an unresolved V gene where checked; the cause of the rest is unknown. D and trimming were read from the DNA, whereas the V and J calls and clone size are those reported in that table. Recorded for this sample are more than 80,000 clones; 80% to 95% of them occurred a single time. Of the sample, about 29% is held by the ten largest clones.

Note on this clone: The clone's antigen remains unknown. One base away there is no much larger clone; base qualities are not given.

Read against the paper, the sample's time point label means: about 28 days (+/-7) after the second vaccine dose. AZD1222 recipients given second doses at about 4 weeks or at about 12 weeks were pooled, since spike-specific TCR depth and breadth were not found to differ between the two schedules. Vaccinee samples came from UK trials COV001 and COV002, including a single-blind randomized controlled phase 2/3 trial of AZD1222 (ChAdOx1 nCoV-19) in healthy adults. Trial participant PBMC samples were collected at day 0 and day 28 after the second dose for TCRbeta chain sequencing. V lost 3 bases and J lost 4 bases; the stretch between them is 4 bases long. The germline V gene provides CDR1 KGHDR and CDR2 SFDVKD. The CDR3 covers 12 residues, taking in both the cysteine and the phenylalanine. The read is trimmed to its CDR3 DNA, 36 bases read in frame from base 1.

Recombination connected TRBV24-1 to TRBJ2-3; the D gene assignment is ambiguous. The sample consisted of peripheral blood, taken 28 days after the second AZD1222 dose. The sequence came from an adult who received the AZD1222 COVID-19 vaccine. The CDR3 protein sequence reads: CATSDQSDTQYF. In nucleotide form, the sequence is TGTGCCACCAGTGATCAGTCAGATACGCAGTATTTT.